The 23 T cell receptor beta chains below were found in one sample sequenced in a study of PD-1 blockade in classical Hodgkin lymphoma. The assay was immunoSEQ multiplex PCR, and TCRdb's table has in-frame clones only and misses some. The sample contains approximately 28,000 clones, around three quarters of which appear only once. Every patient had relapsed following autologous stem cell transplantation, and cohorts differed in brentuximab vedotin exposure. Purification of CD4+ T cells from thawed PBMCs was achieved by magnetic negative selection. The specimen comprised CD4+ T cells from blood, sampled at baseline. These receptor sequences come from a human donor with classical Hodgkin lymphoma.

The chain joins TRBV5-1 to TRBJ1-1, with no clear D. There are 15 residues in the CDR3. Trimming stripped 2 bases from V and 1 base from J, with 12 bases between. The germline gives CDR1 SGHRS, CDR2 YFSETQ. CDR3 loop: CASSFDGRKNTEAFF. The CDR3 nucleotides read TGCGCCAGCAGCTTCGATGGACGGAAGAACACTGAAGCTTTCTTT.

J is TRBJ2-7 and V is TRBV15; D ambiguous. V was pared by 5 bases and J by 1 base, with 12 bases between. The CDR3 has 14 residues. The germline V gene has CDR1 LNHNV and CDR2 YYDKDF (reference sequence). The CDR3 nucleotides read TGTGCCACCAGCGCAACGATTAGGTCCTACGAGCAGTACTTC. Translation: CATSATIRSYEQYF.

The sample holds a few counts of this clone. The genes are TRBV2 and TRBJ1-4, with D uncertain. This CDR3 contains 13 residues. V lost 7 bases, J lost 0 bases, and 6 bases lay in between. Germline V gives CDR1 SNHLY, CDR2 FYNNEI. CDR3 protein: CASMRATNEKLFF. The CDR3 bases are TGTGCCAGCATGCGGGCAACTAATGAAAAACTGTTTTTT.

The rearrangement uses TRBV5-6 and TRBJ2-7; TRBD2 matches 7 bases. Germline V gives CDR1 SGHDT, CDR2 YYEEEE. The CDR3 loop spans 16 amino acids. J was trimmed by 1 base and V by 4 bases; bases with no gene match: 11. The CDR3 DNA reads as TGTGCCAGCAGCCCTACCGGGACGGGGGGATCCTACGAGCAGTACTTC. This sequence encodes CASSPTGTGGSYEQYF.

This chain connects TRBV19 to TRBJ1-4; 8 nucleotides agree with TRBD1. Per the germline V gene, CDR1 is LNHDA and CDR2 is SQIVND (reference sequence). This CDR3 has 14 amino acids. The junction had 8 bases not matched to a gene; V was cut back by 10 bases and J by 4 bases. For the CDR3, the DNA is TGTGCCACCGAACGGACAGGGTATAATGAAAAACTGTTTTTT. This gives the protein CATERTGYNEKLFF.

Within the sample, this clone is large. The rearrangement links TRBV19 to TRBJ2-5; the match to TRBD1 covers 11 bases. Germline V gene lookup returns CDR1 LNHDA and CDR2 SQIVND (reference sequence). The CDR3 spans 15 residues. The V segment lost 3 bases and the J segment 5 bases; nucleotides outside the gene matches: 5. The CDR3 here is CASSIGQGARETQYF. The DNA for the CDR3 is TGTGCCAGTAGTATCGGACAGGGGGCTAGGGAGACCCAGTACTTC.

This chain joins TRBV6-6 and TRBJ2-7; a possible D gene is TRBD1 (6 bases). The V end was cut by 1 base, the J end by 10 bases, with 17 bases between. In germline, CDR1 is MNHNY, CDR2 SVGAGI (reference sequence). This CDR3 is built from 14 residues. Here the CDR3 reads CASSYFPRDTGQYF. The CDR3 DNA is TGTGCCAGCAGTTACTTCCCCCGGGACACCGGTCAGTACTTC.

The chain combines TRBV5-4 with TRBJ2-1; tentative D call: TRBD1 (6 bases). Germline lookup yields CDR1 SGHNT and CDR2 YYREEE (reference sequence). This CDR3 comprises 18 residues. The V gene lost 0 bases and the J gene lost 5 bases, with 21 bases spanning the gap. The chain's CDR3 is CASSLDPMGQALDNEQFF. CDR3 in DNA: TGTGCCAGCAGCTTGGATCCGATGGGACAAGCCCTAGACAATGAGCAGTTCTTC.

This chain connects TRBV6-6 to TRBJ1-3; 7 positions match TRBD1. This CDR3 contains 15 residues. The V segment lost 6 bases and the J segment 4 bases; nucleotides outside the gene matches: 9. Germline assignment: CDR1 MNHNY and CDR2 SVGAGI (reference sequence). The CDR3: CASSISSRGGNTIYF. CDR3 bases: TGTGCCAGCAGCATCTCGTCCAGGGGGGGAAACACCATATATTTT.

The V gene is TRBV11-1, the J gene TRBJ2-2, with D hard to call. Per the germline V gene, CDR1 is SGHAT and CDR2 is FQDESV (reference sequence). V lost 5 bases, J lost 5 bases, and 12 bases lay in between. The CDR3 runs to 14 residues. The chain's CDR3 is CASSAITRTGELFF. The CDR3 DNA is TGTGCCAGCAGCGCTATAACCCGGACCGGGGAGCTGTTTTTT.

V and J are TRBV6-6 and TRBJ2-1, with 9 bases lining up with TRBD2. The CDR3 totals 14 residues. Losses at the gene ends were 8 bases for V and 0 bases for J; bases not matched to a gene: 2. Per the germline V gene, CDR1 is MNHNY and CDR2 is SVGAGI (reference sequence). The CDR3: CASLLAGSYNEQFF. CDR3 nucleotides: TGTGCCAGCCTACTAGCGGGCTCCTACAATGAGCAGTTCTTC.

The chain's CDR3 is CASSEIGVGQPQHF. The CDR3 DNA follows: TGTGCCAGCAGTGAAATCGGGGTCGGTCAGCCCCAGCATTTT. The chain links TRBV2 to TRBJ1-5; D not resolved. The V and J ends lost 2 bases and 6 bases respectively, with 11 bases between them. Germline V gene lookup returns CDR1 SNHLY and CDR2 FYNNEI. This CDR3 contains 14 residues.

V and J are TRBV11-3 and TRBJ2-7; possibly TRBD1 for D (5 bases). This CDR3 is 15 amino acids long. Germline CDR1 is SGHNT and CDR2 is YENEEA. Trimming stripped 0 bases from V and 7 bases from J, with 16 bases between. The CDR3 spells CASSLDGQGPEEQYF. The CDR3 nucleotides read TGTGCCAGCAGCTTAGACGGTCAGGGTCCGGAAGAGCAGTACTTC.

The chain has TRBV4-2 and TRBJ1-4, with no clear D. V dropped 1 base and J dropped 6 bases, with 15 bases sitting between them. Germline-derived CDR1 and CDR2 are LGHNA and YNFKEQ. CDR3 length equals 16 residues. CDR3 amino acids: CASSQGSSGFDEKLFF. The CDR3 coding sequence is TGTGCCAGCAGCCAAGGGTCGTCGGGGTTTGATGAAAAACTGTTTTTT.

V usage is TRBV4-1 and J usage is TRBJ1-1; D not certain. V shed 0 bases and J shed 5 bases, with 19 bases lying between them. Germline CDR1 MGHRA, CDR2 YSYEKL. The CDR3 runs 17 residues. The CDR3 region has the DNA TGCGCCAGCAGCCAAGATTGGTCCCAAGCGGGGAGGACTGAAGCTTTCTTT. It specifies CASSQDWSQAGRTEAFF.

V gene TRBV19 combines with J gene TRBJ2-7, with a tentative D call TRBD1 (5 bases). Trimming left V 6 bases short and J 0 bases short, with 18 bases between. CDR1 and CDR2 (germline): LNHDA, SQIVND (reference sequence). The CDR3 consists of 16 residues. CDR3 DNA sequence: TGTGCCAGTAGGGCACAAGGGGCCGCCAGCTCCTACGAGCAGTACTTC. It encodes CASRAQGAASSYEQYF.

V and J are TRBV13 and TRBJ1-3, with D uncertain. V was pared by 0 bases and J by 0 bases, with 6 bases between. The germline CDR1 and CDR2 sequences are PRHDT and FYEKMQ (reference sequence). The length of the CDR3 is 15 residues. This chain's CDR3 is CASSLGPFSGNTIYF. DNA for the CDR3: TGTGCCAGCAGCTTAGGCCCCTTCTCTGGAAACACCATATATTTT. Combining the CDR3 with reference TRBV13 and TRBJ1-3 gives the whole variable domain AAGVIQSPRHLIKEKRETATLKCYPIPRHDTVYWYQQGPGQDPQFLISFYEKMQSDKGSIPDRFSAQQFSDYHSELNMSSLELGDSALYFCASSLGPFSGNTIYFGEGSWLTVV.

V gene TRBV13 combines with J gene TRBJ2-1; 8 bases match TRBD2. Germline V lookup: CDR1 PRHDT, CDR2 FYEKMQ (reference sequence). The V and J ends lost 5 bases and 7 bases, in that order; junction bases with no gene match: 10. This CDR3 spans 15 amino acids. CDR3 residues: CASSGAGVWGNEQFF. CDR3 bases: TGTGCCAGCAGCGGAGCGGGGGTATGGGGAAATGAGCAGTTCTTC. The variable domain in full, with the rest retrieved from reference TRBV13 and TRBJ2-1, is AAGVIQSPRHLIKEKRETATLKCYPIPRHDTVYWYQQGPGQDPQFLISFYEKMQSDKGSIPDRFSAQQFSDYHSELNMSSLELGDSALYFCASSGAGVWGNEQFFGPGTRLTVL.

The V gene is TRBV7-2, the J gene TRBJ2-7; D may be TRBD1 (6 bases). Trimming stripped 5 bases from V and 6 bases from J, with 17 bases between. Looked up from germline, CDR1 is SGHTA and CDR2 is FQGNSA. The CDR3 extends over 14 amino acids. The CDR3 loop is CASSPQGRFSEQYF. The CDR3 region has the DNA TGTGCCAGCAGCCCCCAGGGGCGTTTTTCCGAGCAGTACTTC.

V is TRBV19 and J is TRBJ1-5, with TRBD1 as a possible D gene (6 bases). Germline values: CDR1 LNHDA, CDR2 SQIVND (reference sequence). The V end lost 4 bases, the J end lost 7 bases, and 14 bases lay between the germline ends. The CDR3 totals 14 residues. The CDR3 sequence is CASSRGAGDQPQHF. The CDR3 DNA sequence: TGTGCCAGTAGTAGGGGGGCAGGGGACCAGCCCCAGCATTTT.

The chain couples TRBV18 to TRBJ1-4; no reliable D call. Per germline, CDR1 KGHSH and CDR2 LQKENI. V lost 5 bases and J 2 bases, leaving 12 bases between the germline ends. CDR3 length equals 15 residues. CDR3: CASSAAYETNEKLFF. The CDR3 DNA reads as TGTGCCAGCTCAGCAGCCTACGAGACTAATGAAAAACTGTTTTTT.

The chain recombines TRBV7-9 with TRBJ2-3; no reliable D call. The CDR3 is made up of 12 amino acids. Looked up from germline, CDR1 is SEHNR and CDR2 is FQNEAQ (reference sequence). With 5 bases removed from V and 6 bases from J, the gap between germline ends came to 9 bases. CDR3 in amino acids: CASSPIGDTQYF. For the CDR3, the DNA is TGTGCCAGCAGCCCGATAGGTGATACGCAGTATTTT.

The chain is built from TRBV6-5 and TRBJ2-1, with D unresolved. CDR1 and CDR2 (germline): MNHEY, SVGAGI. V was clipped by 5 bases and J by 10 bases, with 9 bases between them. CDR3 size: 11 residues. The CDR3 bases are TGTGCCAGCAGTCTAGGGCCAGAGCAGTTCTTC. This translates into CASSLGPEQFF.